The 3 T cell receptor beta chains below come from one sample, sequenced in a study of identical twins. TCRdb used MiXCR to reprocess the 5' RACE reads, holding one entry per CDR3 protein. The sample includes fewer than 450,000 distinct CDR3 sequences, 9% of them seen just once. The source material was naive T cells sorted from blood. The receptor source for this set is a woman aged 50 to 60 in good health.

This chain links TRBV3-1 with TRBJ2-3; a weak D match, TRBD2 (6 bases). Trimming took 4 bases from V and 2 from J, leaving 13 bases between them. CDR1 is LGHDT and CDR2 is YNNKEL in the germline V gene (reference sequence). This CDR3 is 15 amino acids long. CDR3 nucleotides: TGTGCCAGCAGCCTATCCGGGACTTACACAGATACGCAGTATTTT. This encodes CASSLSGTYTDTQYF.

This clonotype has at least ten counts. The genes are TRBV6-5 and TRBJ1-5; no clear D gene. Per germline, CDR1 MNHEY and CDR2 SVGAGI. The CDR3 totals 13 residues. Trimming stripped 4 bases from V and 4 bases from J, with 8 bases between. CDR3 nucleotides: TGTGCCAGCAGTTCGCGACGTAATCAGCCCCAGCATTTT. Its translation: CASSSRRNQPQHF.

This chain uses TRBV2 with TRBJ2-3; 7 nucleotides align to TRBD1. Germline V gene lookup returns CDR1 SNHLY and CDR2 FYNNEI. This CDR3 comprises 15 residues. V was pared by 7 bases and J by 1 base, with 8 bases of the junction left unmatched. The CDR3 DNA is TGTGCCAGCACCGAAGACAGGGCGGGCACAGATACGCAGTATTTT. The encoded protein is CASTEDRAGTDTQYF.